This entry describes one T cell receptor beta chain. Its specificity is unknown. Amplification of TRBV12-4/TRBJ1-2 clonotypes used adaptor-ligated barcode primers. TCRdb independently ran MiXCR on the multiplex PCR reads; one entry per CDR3 protein. The sample table sets out 40 to 60 distinct CDR3 sequences. The sorted Tregs were CD4+CD25+CD127-/low cells. The ends were cut back, 8 bases at V and 5 bases at J, with 12 bases in the middle. This CDR3 is built from 12 residues. Study-wide results and caveats: Tumor memory CD4+ T cell TCR gene usage clustered with blood and lymph node memory CD4+ cells and lymph node naive CD4+ cells. Approximately 14% of tumor Treg sequences matched naive CD4+ cells.

The V call is TRBV12-3 or TRBV12-4, the J call TRBJ1-2; D is undetermined. The origin of this receptor is a female donor with breast cancer. Sequenced input: Tregs sorted from blood. The CDR3 loop reads CASSSIGYGYTF. As DNA, the CDR3 is TGTGCCAGCTCTAGCATTGGGTATGGCTACACCTTC.